This T cell receptor (beta chain) was captured in a study of ipilimumab plus nivolumab after autologous stem cell transplantation. Study context: The DLBCL group included primary refractory and relapsed cases.

Study-level points and caveats: Authors suggest TCR repertoire, Treg phenotype and gut microbiota support further study.

Ipilimumab, 1 mg/kg, started 14 to 28 days after autologous transplant. Patients got 3 mg/kg IV nivolumab weeks 1, 4, 7, 10, then biweekly through week 26. A note on this clone: Its specificity is unknown.

CDR3 length: 15 amino acids. Germline V gene lookup returns CDR1 LNHDA and CDR2 SQIVND (reference sequence). Trimming stripped 1 base from V and 1 base from J, with 10 bases between. The assay was immunoSEQ multiplex PCR, and TCRdb's table has in-frame clones only and misses some. The sample contains roughly 86,000 clones, more than 80% of which appear only once. The material sequenced was PBMCs, taken in a trial of ipilimumab plus nivolumab as post-transplant consolidation. This rearrangement joins TRBV19 to TRBJ1-1; D is possibly TRBD1 (5 bases). The clonotype originates from a male donor with diffuse large B-cell lymphoma. CDR3 residues: CASSIVGEENTEAFF. The CDR3 nucleotides are TGTGCCAGTAGTATAGTGGGGGAGGAGAACACTGAAGCTTTCTTT. The full variable domain, rest sourced from reference TRBV19 and TRBJ1-1, is DGGITQSPKYLFRKEGQNVTLSCEQNLNHDAMYWYRQDPGQGLRLIYYSQIVNDFQKGDIAEGYSVSREKKESFPLTVTSAQKNPTAFYLCASSIVGEENTEAFFGQGTRLTVV.